The rows below give T cell receptor beta chains drawn from one sample of a study of siplizumab effects on memory and regulatory T cells. Profiled with immunoSEQ multiplex PCR; TCRdb holds only in-frame clones, not every one. The sample records 50,000 to 75,000 clones, just over 95% being singletons. Specimen: naive CD8+ T cells sorted from blood. Every receptor here comes from a human donor in good health. The CDR3 runs from the conserved cysteine through the conserved F or W. Each record gives: J gene, clone size, D gene, CDR3 length, V gene, CDR3 protein, CDR3 DNA. The D gene is left open where the match is weak. The size entry is marked missing in some rows and otherwise reads once, few, many or a size class.

J: TRBJ1-1
size: .
D: .
length: 13
V: TRBV5-4
CDR3: CASSAGGRAEAFF
DNA: TGTGCCAGCAGCGCGGGAGGGAGGGCTGAAGCTTTCTTT

J: TRBJ2-5
size: .
D: .
length: 13
V: TRBV7-9
CDR3: CASSSRQPQAQYF
DNA: TGTGCCAGCAGCTCGAGACAGCCCCAGGCCCAGTACTTC

J: TRBJ1-1
size: .
D: .
length: 13
V: TRBV9
CDR3: CASSGGGNTEAFF
DNA: TGTGCCAGCAGCGGAGGGGGGAACACTGAAGCTTTCTTT

J: TRBJ2-2
size: .
D: .
length: 13
V: TRBV28
CDR3: CASSLPGGGELFF
DNA: TGTGCCAGCAGTTTACCAGGTGGCGGGGAGCTGTTTTTT

J: TRBJ1-6
size: .
D: .
length: 13
V: TRBV15
CDR3: CATSRRWDSPLHF
DNA: TGTGCCACCAGCAGAAGGTGGGATTCACCCCTCCACTTT

J: TRBJ2-7
size: .
D: TRBD1
length: 14
V: TRBV5-1
CDR3: CASSPKDRVYEQYF
DNA: TGCGCCAGCAGCCCAAAGGACAGGGTCTACGAGCAGTACTTC

J: TRBJ2-7
size: .
D: TRBD1
length: 15
V: TRBV4-1
CDR3: CASSPRDRGPYEQYF
DNA: TGCGCCAGCAGCCCCCGGGACAGAGGACCCTACGAGCAGTACTTC

J: TRBJ2-7
size: .
D: .
length: 14
V: TRBV7-9
CDR3: CASSLSSSPYEQYF
DNA: TGTGCCAGCAGCTTATCCTCGTCTCCCTACGAGCAGTACTTC

J: TRBJ1-2
size: .
D: .
length: 13
V: TRBV30
CDR3: CASVLGVNYGYTF
DNA: TGTGCCTCGGTTCTGGGGGTAAACTATGGCTACACCTTC

J: TRBJ1-2
size: once
D: .
length: 11
V: TRBV15
CDR3: CATSSGNGYTF
DNA: TGTGCCACCAGCTCAGGGAATGGCTACACCTTC

J: TRBJ2-7
size: .
D: .
length: 14
V: TRBV7-3
CDR3: CASSSLGDQYEQYF
DNA: TGTGCCAGCAGCTCCCTCGGGGATCAGTACGAGCAGTACTTC

J: TRBJ2-1
size: .
D: .
length: 13
V: TRBV5-6
CDR3: CASSYSPSNEQFF
DNA: TGTGCCAGCAGCTATAGCCCGAGCAATGAGCAGTTCTTC